This entry describes one T cell receptor (beta chain). These data come from a study of blood T cell repertoires in COVID-19. Looking at the study overall: There were acute and convalescent COVID-19 samples, and they came from the United States, Italy and Spain. T cells, B-cell-depleted T cells, or PBMCs provided the cDNA or gDNA that served as material.

The CDR3 consists of 14 residues. Germline V CDR1 and CDR2: WSHSY, SAAADI. Trimming shortened V by 2 bases and J by 6 bases, and 13 bases separated the two germline ends. As originally analysed: For nucleated cells, counts were estimated from reference gene primer amplification. Generated by immunoSEQ multiplex PCR, the TCRdb table keeps only in-frame clones and is missing some. The V and J calls and clone size were taken over from that table, and D and trimming were inferred from the DNA. Among roughly 84,000 clones listed, about 80% were seen once. This receptor was identified in a woman aged 45-65 years with acute or convalescent COVID-19. What was sequenced was peripheral blood. The rearrangement joins TRBV10-2 to TRBJ1-1; tentatively, D is TRBD1 (5 bases). CDR3 region: CASSEMGQGAEAFF. CDR3 sequence (DNA): TGCGCCAGCAGTGAGATGGGGCAAGGGGCTGAAGCTTTCTTT.